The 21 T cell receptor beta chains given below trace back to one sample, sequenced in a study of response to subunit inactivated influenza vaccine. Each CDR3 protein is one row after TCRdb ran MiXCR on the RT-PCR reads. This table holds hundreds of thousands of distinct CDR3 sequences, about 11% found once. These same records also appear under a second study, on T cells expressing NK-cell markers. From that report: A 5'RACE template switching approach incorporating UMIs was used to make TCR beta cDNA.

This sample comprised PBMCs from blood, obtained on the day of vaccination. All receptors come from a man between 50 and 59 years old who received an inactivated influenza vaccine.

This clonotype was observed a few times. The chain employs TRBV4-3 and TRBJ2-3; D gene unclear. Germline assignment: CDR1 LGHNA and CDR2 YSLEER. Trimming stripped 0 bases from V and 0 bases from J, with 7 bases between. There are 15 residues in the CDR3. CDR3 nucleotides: TGCGCCAGCAGCCAAGAGCCATATAGCACAGATACGCAGTATTTT. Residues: CASSQEPYSTDTQYF.

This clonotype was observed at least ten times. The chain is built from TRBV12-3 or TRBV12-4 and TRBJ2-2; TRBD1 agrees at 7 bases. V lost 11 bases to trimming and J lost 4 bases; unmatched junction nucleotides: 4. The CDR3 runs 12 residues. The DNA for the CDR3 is TGTGCCTACAACAGGGGCACCGGGGAGCTGTTTTTT. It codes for CAYNRGTGELFF.

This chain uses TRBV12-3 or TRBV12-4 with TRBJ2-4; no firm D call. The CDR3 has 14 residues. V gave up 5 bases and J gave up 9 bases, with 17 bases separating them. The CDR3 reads CASSPDPAILIQYF. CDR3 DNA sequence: TGTGCCAGCAGTCCGGACCCAGCGATACTCATTCAGTACTTC.

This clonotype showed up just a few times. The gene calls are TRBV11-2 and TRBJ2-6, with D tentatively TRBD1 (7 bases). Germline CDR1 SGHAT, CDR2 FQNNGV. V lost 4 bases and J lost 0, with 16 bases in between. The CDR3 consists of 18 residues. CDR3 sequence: CASSSGGQSDSGANVLTF. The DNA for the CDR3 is TGTGCCAGCAGCTCAGGGGGGCAGTCCGACTCTGGGGCCAACGTCCTGACTTTC.

CDR3 region: CASSLNVDQYYEQYF. In nucleotides, the CDR3 is TGTGCCAGCAGTTTAAACGTGGACCAATACTACGAGCAGTACTTC. The V call is TRBV12-3 or TRBV12-4, the J call TRBJ2-7; D unclear. The V end was cut by 2 bases, the J end by 3 bases, with 14 bases between. CDR3 length: 15 amino acids.

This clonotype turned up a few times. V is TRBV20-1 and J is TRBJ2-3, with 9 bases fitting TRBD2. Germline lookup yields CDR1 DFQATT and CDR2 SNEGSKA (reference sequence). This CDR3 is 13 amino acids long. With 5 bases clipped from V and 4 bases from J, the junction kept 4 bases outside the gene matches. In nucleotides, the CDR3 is TGCAGTGCTGGGGGACTAGCATCAGATACGCAGTATTTT. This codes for CSAGGLASDTQYF.

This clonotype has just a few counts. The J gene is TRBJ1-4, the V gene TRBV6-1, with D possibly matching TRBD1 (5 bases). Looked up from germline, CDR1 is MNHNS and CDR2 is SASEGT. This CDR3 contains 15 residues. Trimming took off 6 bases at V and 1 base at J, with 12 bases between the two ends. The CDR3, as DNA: TGTGCCAGCAGAAACCGGGACGGAACTAATGAAAAACTGTTTTTT. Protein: CASRNRDGTNEKLFF.

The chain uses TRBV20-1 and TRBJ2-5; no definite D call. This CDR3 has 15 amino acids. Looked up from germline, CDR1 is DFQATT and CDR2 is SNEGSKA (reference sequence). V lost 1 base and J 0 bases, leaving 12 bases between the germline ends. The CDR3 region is CSARASSRNQETQYF. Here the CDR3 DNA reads TGCAGTGCTAGAGCGAGCAGTCGAAACCAAGAGACCCAGTACTTC.

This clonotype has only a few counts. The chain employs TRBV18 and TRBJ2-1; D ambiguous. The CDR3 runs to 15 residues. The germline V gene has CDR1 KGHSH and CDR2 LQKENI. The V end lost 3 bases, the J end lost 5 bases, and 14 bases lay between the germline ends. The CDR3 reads CASSPGIPGDNEQFF. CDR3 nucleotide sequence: TGTGCCAGCTCACCGGGGATCCCTGGGGACAATGAGCAGTTCTTC.

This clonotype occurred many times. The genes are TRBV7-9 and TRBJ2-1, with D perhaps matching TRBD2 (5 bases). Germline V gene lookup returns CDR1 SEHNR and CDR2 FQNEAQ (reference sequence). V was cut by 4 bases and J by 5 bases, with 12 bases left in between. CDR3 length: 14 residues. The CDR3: CASSSYRGNNEQFF. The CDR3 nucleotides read TGTGCCAGCAGCTCATACCGGGGTAACAATGAGCAGTTCTTC.

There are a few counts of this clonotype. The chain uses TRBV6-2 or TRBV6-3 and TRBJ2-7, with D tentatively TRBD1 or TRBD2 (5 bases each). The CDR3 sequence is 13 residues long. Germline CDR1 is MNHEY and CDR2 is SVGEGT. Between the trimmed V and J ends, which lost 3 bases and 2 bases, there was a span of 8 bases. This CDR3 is CASSYGDPYEQYF. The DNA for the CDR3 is TGTGCCAGCAGTTATGGGGACCCCTACGAGCAGTACTTC.

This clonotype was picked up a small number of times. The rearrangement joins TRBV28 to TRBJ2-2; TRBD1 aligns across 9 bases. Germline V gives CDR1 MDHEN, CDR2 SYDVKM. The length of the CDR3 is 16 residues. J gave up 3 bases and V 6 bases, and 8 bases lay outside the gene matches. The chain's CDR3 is CASRVPRTGDTGELFF. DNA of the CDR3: TGTGCCAGCAGAGTCCCGAGGACAGGGGACACCGGGGAGCTGTTTTTT.

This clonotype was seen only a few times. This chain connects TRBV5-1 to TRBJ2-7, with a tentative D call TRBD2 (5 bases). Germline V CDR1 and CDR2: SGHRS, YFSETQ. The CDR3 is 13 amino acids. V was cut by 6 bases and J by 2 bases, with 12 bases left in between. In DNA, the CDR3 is TGCGCCAGCACCGGACTGCTCACCTACGAGCAGTACTTC. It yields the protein CASTGLLTYEQYF.

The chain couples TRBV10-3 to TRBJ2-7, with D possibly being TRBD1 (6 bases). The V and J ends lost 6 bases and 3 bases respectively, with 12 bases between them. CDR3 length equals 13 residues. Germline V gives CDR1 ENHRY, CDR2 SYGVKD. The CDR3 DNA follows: TGTGCCATCAGAGGACAGCAGTTCTACGAGCAGTACTTC. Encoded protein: CAIRGQQFYEQYF.

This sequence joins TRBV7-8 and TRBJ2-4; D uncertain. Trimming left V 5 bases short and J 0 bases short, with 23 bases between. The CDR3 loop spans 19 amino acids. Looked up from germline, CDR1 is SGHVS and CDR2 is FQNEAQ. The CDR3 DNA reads TGTGCCAGCAGCCCCTTGAGAAGTAGTGGCATACTAGCCAAAAACATTCAGTACTTC. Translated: CASSPLRSSGILAKNIQYF. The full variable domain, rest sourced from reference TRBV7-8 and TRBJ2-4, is GAGVSQSPRYKVAKRGQDVALRCDPISGHVSLFWYQQALGQGPEFLTYFQNEAQLDKSGLPSDRFFAERPEGSVSTLKIQRTQQEDSAVYLCASSPLRSSGILAKNIQYFGAGTRLSVL.

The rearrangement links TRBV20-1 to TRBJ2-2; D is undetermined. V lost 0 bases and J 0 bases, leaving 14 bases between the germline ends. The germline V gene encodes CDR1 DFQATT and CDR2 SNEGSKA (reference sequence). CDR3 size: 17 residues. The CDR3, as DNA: TGCAGTGCTAGAGATCCTCGACGGTTCGCGAACACCGGGGAGCTGTTTTTT. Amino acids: CSARDPRRFANTGELFF.

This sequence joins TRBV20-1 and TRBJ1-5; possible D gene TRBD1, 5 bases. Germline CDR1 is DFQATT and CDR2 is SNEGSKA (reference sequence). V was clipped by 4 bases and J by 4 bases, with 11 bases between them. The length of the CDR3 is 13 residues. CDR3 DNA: TGCAGTGCTATGTGGGACTGGAATCAGCCCCAGCATTTT. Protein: CSAMWDWNQPQHF.

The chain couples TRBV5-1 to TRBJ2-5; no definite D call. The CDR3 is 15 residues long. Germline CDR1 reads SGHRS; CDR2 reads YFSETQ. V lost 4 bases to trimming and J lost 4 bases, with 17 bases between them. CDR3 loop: CASSIDPVATETQYF. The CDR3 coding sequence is TGCGCCAGCAGCATAGACCCCGTCGCGACAGAGACCCAGTACTTC.

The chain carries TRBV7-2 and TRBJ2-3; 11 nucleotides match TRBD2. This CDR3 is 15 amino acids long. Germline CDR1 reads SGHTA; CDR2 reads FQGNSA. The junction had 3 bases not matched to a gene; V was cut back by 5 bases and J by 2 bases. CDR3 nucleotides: TGTGCCAGCAGCCGACTAGCGGGGTTCACAGATACGCAGTATTTT. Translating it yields CASSRLAGFTDTQYF.

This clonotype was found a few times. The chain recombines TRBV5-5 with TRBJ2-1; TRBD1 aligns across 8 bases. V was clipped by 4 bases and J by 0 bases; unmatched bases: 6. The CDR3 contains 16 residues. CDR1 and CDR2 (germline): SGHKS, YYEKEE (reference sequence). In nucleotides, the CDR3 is TGTGCCAGCAGCACGGGACAGGCCAGCTCCTACAATGAGCAGTTCTTC. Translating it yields CASSTGQASSYNEQFF.

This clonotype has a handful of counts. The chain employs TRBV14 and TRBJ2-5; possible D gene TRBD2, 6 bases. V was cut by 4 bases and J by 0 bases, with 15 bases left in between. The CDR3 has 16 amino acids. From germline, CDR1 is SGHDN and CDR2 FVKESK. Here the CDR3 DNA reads TGTGCCAGCAGCCTCCATGGGGGACTGCACCAAGAGACCCAGTACTTC. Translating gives CASSLHGGLHQETQYF.